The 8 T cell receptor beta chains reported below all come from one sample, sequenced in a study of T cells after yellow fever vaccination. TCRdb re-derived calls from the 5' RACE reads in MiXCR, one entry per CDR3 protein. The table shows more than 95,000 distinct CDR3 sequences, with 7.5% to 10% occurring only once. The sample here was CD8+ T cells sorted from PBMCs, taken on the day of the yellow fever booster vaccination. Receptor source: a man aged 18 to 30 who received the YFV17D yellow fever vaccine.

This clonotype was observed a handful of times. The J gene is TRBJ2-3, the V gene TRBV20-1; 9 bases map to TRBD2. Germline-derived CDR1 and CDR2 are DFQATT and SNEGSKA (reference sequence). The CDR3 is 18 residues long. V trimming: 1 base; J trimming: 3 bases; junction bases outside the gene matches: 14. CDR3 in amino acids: CSARGGSGGPTGTDTQYF. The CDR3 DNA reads TGCAGTGCTAGAGGTGGAAGCGGGGGGCCCACGGGGACAGATACGCAGTATTTT.

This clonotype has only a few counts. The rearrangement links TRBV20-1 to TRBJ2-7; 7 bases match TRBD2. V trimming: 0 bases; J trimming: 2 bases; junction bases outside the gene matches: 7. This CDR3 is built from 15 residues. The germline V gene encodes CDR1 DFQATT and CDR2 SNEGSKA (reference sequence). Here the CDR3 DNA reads TGCAGTGCTAGAGATCAGGGCGGGGGACCCTACGAGCAGTACTTC. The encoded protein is CSARDQGGGPYEQYF.

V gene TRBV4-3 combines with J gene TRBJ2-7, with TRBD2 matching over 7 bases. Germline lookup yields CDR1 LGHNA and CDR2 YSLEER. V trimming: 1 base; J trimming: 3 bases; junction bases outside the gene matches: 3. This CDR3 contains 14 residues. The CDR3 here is CASSQAGGIYEQYF. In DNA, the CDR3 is TGCGCCAGCAGCCAAGCGGGGGGAATCTACGAGCAGTACTTC.

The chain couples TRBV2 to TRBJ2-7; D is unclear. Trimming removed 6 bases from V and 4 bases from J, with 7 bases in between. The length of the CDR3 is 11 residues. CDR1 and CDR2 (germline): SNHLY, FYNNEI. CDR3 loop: CASSQTYEQYV. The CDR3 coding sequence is TGTGCCAGCAGCCAGACTTACGAGCAGTACGTC.

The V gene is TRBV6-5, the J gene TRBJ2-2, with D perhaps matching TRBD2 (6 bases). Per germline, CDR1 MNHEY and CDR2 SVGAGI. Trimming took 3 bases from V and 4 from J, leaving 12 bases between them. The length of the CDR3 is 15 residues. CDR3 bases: TGTGCCAGCAGTTATGGGGGGTTTGGCACCGGGGAGCTGTTTTTT. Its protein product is CASSYGGFGTGELFF.

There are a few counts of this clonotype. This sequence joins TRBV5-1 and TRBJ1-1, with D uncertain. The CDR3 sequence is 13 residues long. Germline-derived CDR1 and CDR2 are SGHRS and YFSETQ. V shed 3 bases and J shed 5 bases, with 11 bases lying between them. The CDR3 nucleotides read TGCGCCAGCAGCTGGGCTGCCGAGACTGAAGCTTTCTTT. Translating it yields CASSWAAETEAFF.

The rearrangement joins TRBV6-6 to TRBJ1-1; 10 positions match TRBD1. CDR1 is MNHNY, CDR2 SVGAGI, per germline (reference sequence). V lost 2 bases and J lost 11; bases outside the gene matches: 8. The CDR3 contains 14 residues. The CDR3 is CASSYDGTGEYAFF. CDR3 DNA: TGTGCCAGCAGTTACGACGGGACAGGGGAGTATGCTTTCTTT.

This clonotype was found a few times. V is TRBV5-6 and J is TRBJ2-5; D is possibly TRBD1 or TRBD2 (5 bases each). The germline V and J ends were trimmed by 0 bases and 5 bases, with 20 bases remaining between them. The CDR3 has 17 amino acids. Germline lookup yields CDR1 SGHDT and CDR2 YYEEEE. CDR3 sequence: CASSLGRDGFWIETQYF. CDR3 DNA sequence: TGTGCCAGCAGCTTGGGACGGGACGGGTTTTGGATTGAGACCCAGTACTTC.